This TCR beta chain was obtained from a study of radiation and T cells in renal cell carcinoma. As to time point: blood 4 weeks post-SBRT, at nephrectomy. As for treatment: 15 Gy SBRT to primary tumor, nephrectomy 4 weeks later. The tumor was a clear cell renal cell carcinoma. This CDR3 is 12 amino acids long. Trimming removed 8 bases from V and 8 bases from J; junction bases left unmatched: 4. Germline values: CDR1 SGHTA, CDR2 FQGNSA. The assay was immunoSEQ multiplex PCR, and TCRdb's table has in-frame clones only and misses some. The sample has 150,000 to 200,000 clones; roughly nine tenths are singletons.

The sequence was collected from a woman aged 45-59 years with renal cell carcinoma. The chain links TRBV7-2 to TRBJ2-1, with 9 nucleotides matching TRBD2. Here the sequenced sample was blood, taken from a patient whose treatment included radiotherapy and nephrectomy. The CDR3 spells CASGGLAHEQFF. DNA for the CDR3: TGTGCCAGCGGGGGACTAGCACATGAGCAGTTCTTC.